These T cell receptor beta chains were read from a single sample in a study of T cell changes during pregnancy in multiple sclerosis. Libraries were prepared by immunoSEQ multiplex PCR; TCRdb keeps only in-frame clonotypes and omits some of them. The repertoire holds around 100,000 clones, roughly 90% seen once, with more than 1.5% in the top ten. Sequenced material: peripheral blood, taken after pregnancy. These receptors were taken from a female donor with multiple sclerosis, enrolled in a pregnancy study. Both conserved end residues are trimmed from each CDR3. Size is omitted from some rows. Given values are once, few, many or a class for expanded clones.

clone size	V gene	J gene	CDR3 protein
NA	TRBV4-1	TRBJ2-3	ASSQDGGTLDTQY
NA	TRBV5-1	TRBJ1-6	ASSPGMDRGLSPLH
NA	TRBV6-1	TRBJ2-7	ASSGTPITIGQY
NA	TRBV6-4	TRBJ1-3	ASSPTGGSGNTIY
NA	TRBV6-5	TRBJ2-2	ASSPSTPNTGELF
NA	TRBV7-8	TRBJ2-1	ASSSRTSRNYNEQF
NA	TRBV19	TRBJ2-1	ASSIPGLAGVNEQF
NA	TRBV7-7	TRBJ2-5	ASSLSGRQGGQY
few	TRBV6-1	TRBJ1-2	ASRPDKIYGYT
NA	TRBV5-1	TRBJ2-5	ASSSTGGHQETQY
once	TRBV6-6	TRBJ1-1	ASRDSSSTEAF
NA	TRBV5-1	TRBJ1-1	ASSSTTGRGTEAF
NA	TRBV14	TRBJ2-7	ASSQGRLAAYEQY
NA	TRBV7-9	TRBJ2-1	ASSRAGTDTNEQF
NA	TRBV5-4	TRBJ2-1	ASSFFGLALEQF
NA	TRBV28	TRBJ1-1	ASSSRVDTEAF
NA	TRBV5-1	TRBJ2-2	ASSYQGTTNTGELF
NA	TRBV30	TRBJ1-1	AWRGGGAGEAF
NA	TRBV5-1	TRBJ2-1	ASSLGTSGGNNEQF
NA	TRBV30	TRBJ2-5	AWRPGTFMQETQY
NA	TRBV9	TRBJ1-2	ASNSRGRGYT
NA	TRBV5-1	TRBJ2-1	ASSLQGIIDEQF
NA	TRBV5-1	TRBJ1-2	ASSGGTRYGYT
NA	TRBV6-1	TRBJ1-1	ASSAQKGWQGGGTEAF
few	TRBV9	TRBJ1-6	ASSIGTGVSPLH
once	TRBV29-1	TRBJ2-3	SVEDHPTLAGRGPSTDTQY
NA	TRBV9	TRBJ2-3	ASSVADSHGTDTQY
NA	TRBV4-2	TRBJ2-1	ASSAGQGADNEQF
NA	TRBV9	TRBJ2-3	ASSVDSHPTDTQY
once	TRBV5-5	TRBJ1-1	ASSWGQGRTEAF
NA	TRBV5-4	TRBJ1-2	ASSPGQGGGSGYT
NA	TRBV21-1	TRBJ1-5	AGQGRGPVNQPQH
NA	TRBV7-2	TRBJ2-7	ASSLVLLAGVNEQY
NA	TRBV30	TRBJ1-5	AWSVGRNSNQPQH
NA	TRBV2	TRBJ1-2	ASKIQVYDYGYT
NA	TRBV25-1	TRBJ2-1	ASSELGRVFSYNEQF
NA	TRBV28	TRBJ2-5	ASSFRGQPQETQY
NA	TRBV5-4	TRBJ2-4	ASSFEPGGGNYIQY
NA	TRBV7-2	TRBJ2-1	ASSLRGSRDEQF
NA	TRBV6-1	TRBJ1-5	ASSEGTGGQPQH
NA	TRBV4-1	TRBJ2-4	ASSQQPEGGAINIQY
NA	TRBV27	TRBJ2-5	AIQGFRETQY
NA	TRBV5-1	TRBJ2-5	ASSLMGQEETQY
NA	TRBV6-1	TRBJ2-5	ASSERTVRGTQY
NA	TRBV13	TRBJ2-2	ASSVGRANTGELF
NA	TRBV2	TRBJ1-2	ASSEAQLAVRGYT
NA	TRBV11-3	TRBJ1-1	ASSLQMNTEAF
NA	TRBV4-1	TRBJ1-4	ASSQLQGSYEKLF
NA	TRBV4-1	TRBJ2-7	ASSQGQRKGGYEQY
NA	TRBV28	TRBJ1-1	ASSLIVQGKTEAF
NA	TRBV6-4	TRBJ2-5	ASSAVQGETQY
NA	TRBV7-2	TRBJ2-7	ASSLARSHYEQY
NA	TRBV9	TRBJ1-4	ASSVGGGNEKLF
NA	TRBV30	TRBJ1-4	AWSVFQGTNEKLF
NA	TRBV7-2	TRBJ2-1	ASSLRTSYNEQF